The present T cell receptor beta chain was sequenced within a study of cytomegalovirus exposure and HLA in healthy donors. Points on this clone: Its antigen is not identified.

Study results and caveats: The classifier reportedly diagnosed cytomegalovirus status with high sensitivity and specificity. The study put roughly 160 TCR beta chains on its list as cytomegalovirus-associated.

The PCR used 60 Vbeta and 13 Jbeta primers. Sequencing used immunoSEQ multiplex PCR; TCRdb keeps in-frame clones, though not all of them. This table holds roughly 95,000 clones, roughly 82% found once. This CDR3 has 13 amino acids. V lost 5 bases and J lost 7, with 12 bases in between. Looked up from germline, CDR1 is SGHVS and CDR2 is FNYEAQ. The chain uses TRBV7-6 and TRBJ1-5; no definite D call. The clonotype was recovered from a man aged 25-40 years in good health and CMV-seropositive. Sequencing used PBMCs. CDR3 DNA sequence: TGTGCCAGCAGCCAGACGGGTAACCAGCCCCAGCATTTT. Translation gives CASSQTGNQPQHF.